Each of the 8 T cell receptor beta chains below was sequenced from the same sample in a study of neurological immune-mediated disorders. TCRdb independently ran MiXCR on the 5' RACE reads; one entry per CDR3 protein. The repertoire consists of 25,000 to 35,000 distinct CDR3 sequences, with about 1.6% occurring once and the leading ten covering about 9%. Sequencing was done on a sample of PBMCs. The receptors come from a woman in her 30s with multiple sclerosis.

Ten or more counts support this clonotype. The genes are TRBV7-2 and TRBJ1-6; D is perhaps TRBD1 (5 bases). The CDR3 runs to 17 residues. Trimming cost V 5 bases and J 7 bases, with 21 bases left between them. CDR1 is SGHTA, CDR2 FQGNSA, per germline. The CDR3 loop reads CASSLSGPPVGNSPLHF. The CDR3 region has the DNA TGTGCCAGCAGCCTTTCGGGGCCCCCGGTAGGCAATTCACCCCTCCACTTT.

This clonotype has a count of ten or more. J is TRBJ2-1 and V is TRBV5-1; no clear D gene. The CDR3 totals 14 residues. V lost 0 bases to trimming and J lost 7 bases, with 11 bases between them. Germline lookup yields CDR1 SGHRS and CDR2 YFSETQ. CDR3 amino acids: CASSLVPRENEQFF. CDR3 bases: TGCGCCAGCAGCTTGGTCCCAAGGGAAAATGAGCAGTTCTTC.

In this sample, this clonotype turned up many times. This chain joins TRBV15 and TRBJ2-7; TRBD1 agrees at 8 bases. The CDR3 extends over 13 amino acids. The germline V gene encodes CDR1 LNHNV and CDR2 YYDKDF (reference sequence). J was trimmed by 6 bases and V by 2 bases; bases with no gene match: 3. The CDR3 protein is CATSRQGASEQYF. DNA for the CDR3: TGTGCCACCAGCAGACAGGGGGCTAGCGAGCAGTACTTC.

This clonotype was seen many times. The J gene is TRBJ2-2, the V gene TRBV5-6; D is ambiguous. The CDR3 sequence is 13 residues long. V shed 1 base and J shed 5 bases, with 6 bases lying between them. Per germline, CDR1 SGHDT and CDR2 YYEEEE. CDR3 region: CASSLSGTGELFF. The DNA of the CDR3 is TGTGCCAGCAGCTTGTCCGGGACCGGGGAGCTGTTTTTT.

This clonotype came up many times. V usage is TRBV6-6 and J usage is TRBJ1-4, with a tentative D call TRBD1 (5 bases). Germline V gives CDR1 MNHNY, CDR2 SVGAGI (reference sequence). The V gene lost 0 bases and the J gene lost 3 bases, with 8 bases spanning the gap. The CDR3 sequence is 15 residues long. CDR3 nucleotide sequence: TGTGCCAGCAGTTACTCGGTGGGGGCTAATGAAAAACTGTTTTTT. It codes for CASSYSVGANEKLFF.

This clonotype has at least ten counts. J is TRBJ2-5 and V is TRBV16; D is unresolved. V shed 0 bases and J shed 5 bases, with 1 base lying between them. From germline, CDR1 is KGHSY and CDR2 FQNENV. CDR3 length equals 11 residues. The CDR3 here is CASSQSETQYF. Written as DNA, the CDR3 is TGTGCCAGCAGCCAATCCGAGACCCAGTACTTC.

This clonotype was seen repeatedly, ten times or more. The chain joins TRBV7-7 to TRBJ2-1; 10 positions match TRBD2. The CDR3 is made up of 15 amino acids. Looked up from germline, CDR1 is SSHAT and CDR2 is FNYEAQ (reference sequence). The trim removed 0 bases at V and 8 bases at J, leaving 4 bases unmatched. CDR3 amino acids: CASSLAAGGQYEQFF. CDR3 coding DNA: TGTGCCAGCAGCTTAGCAGCGGGGGGGCAGTATGAGCAGTTCTTC.

This clonotype was counted many times. V usage is TRBV5-1 and J usage is TRBJ1-4; D might be TRBD1 (6 bases). V shed 3 bases and J shed 6 bases, with 18 bases lying between them. Germline CDR1 reads SGHRS; CDR2 reads YFSETQ. The CDR3 runs to 16 residues. CDR3 region: CASSSSRGPGHEKLFF. Written as DNA, the CDR3 is TGCGCCAGCAGCTCCTCTCGGGGGCCTGGCCATGAAAAACTGTTTTTT.